Reported below is one T cell receptor beta chain. Its specificity is unknown. The protocol was immunoSEQ multiplex PCR, while the TCRdb copy is restricted to in-frame clones and leaves out a portion. The repertoire includes fewer than 25,000 clones, just under 75% of them detected once, and 2% to 3% sits in the top ten. There are 14 residues in the CDR3. Per the germline V gene, CDR1 is SGHAT and CDR2 is FQDESV (reference sequence). V shed 6 bases and J 7 bases; nucleotides not matched to a gene: 4. The entry originates in a study of chemoradiotherapy in HPV16-positive cancers. Whole-study results and caveats: Better recurrence-free survival went with HPV-responsive T-cell expansion in HPV16-positive patients.

The sample was acquired from a patient who underwent chemoradiotherapy. V is TRBV11-1 and J is TRBJ2-1; 12 nucleotides match TRBD2. This receptor was identified in a human donor with HPV-associated anogenital cancer. In DNA, the CDR3 is TGTGCCAGCAGATCTGGACTAGCGGGGAATGAGCAGTTCTTC. This translates into CASRSGLAGNEQFF.